This T cell receptor (beta chain) was sequenced during a study of control samples from healthy donors and cancer patients. Germline V gene data show CDR1 as LNHNV and CDR2 as YYDKDF (reference sequence). The CDR3 length is 14 residues. V dropped 0 bases and J dropped 6 bases, with 11 bases sitting between them. Assay used: immunoSEQ multiplex PCR; TCRdb lists only in-frame clones, some missing. This sample has approximately 79,000 clones, with 75% to 90% found just once. The J gene is TRBJ1-2, the V gene TRBV15; D is undetermined. The clonotype was recovered from a man aged 50 to 59 in good health. Sequenced input: blood. CDR3 DNA sequence: TGTGCCACCAGCAGAGAGCGGGCAGTTAATGGCTACACCTTC. Encoded protein: CATSRERAVNGYTF.